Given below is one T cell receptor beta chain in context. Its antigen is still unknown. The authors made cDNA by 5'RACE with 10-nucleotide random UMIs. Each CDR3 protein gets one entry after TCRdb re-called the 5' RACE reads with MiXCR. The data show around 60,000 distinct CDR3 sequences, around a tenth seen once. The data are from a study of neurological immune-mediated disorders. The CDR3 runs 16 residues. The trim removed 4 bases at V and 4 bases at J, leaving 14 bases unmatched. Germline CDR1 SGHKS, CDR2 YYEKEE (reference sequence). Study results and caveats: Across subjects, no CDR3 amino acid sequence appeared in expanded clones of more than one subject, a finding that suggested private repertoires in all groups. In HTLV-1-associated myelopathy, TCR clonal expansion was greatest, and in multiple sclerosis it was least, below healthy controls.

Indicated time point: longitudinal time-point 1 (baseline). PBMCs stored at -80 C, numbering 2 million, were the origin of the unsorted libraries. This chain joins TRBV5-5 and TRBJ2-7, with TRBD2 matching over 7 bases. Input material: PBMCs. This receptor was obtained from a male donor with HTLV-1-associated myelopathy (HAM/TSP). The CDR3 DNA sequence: TGTGCCAGCAGCCGGGACTACGCCACATTTAGTTACGAGCAGTACTTC. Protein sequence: CASSRDYATFSYEQYF.